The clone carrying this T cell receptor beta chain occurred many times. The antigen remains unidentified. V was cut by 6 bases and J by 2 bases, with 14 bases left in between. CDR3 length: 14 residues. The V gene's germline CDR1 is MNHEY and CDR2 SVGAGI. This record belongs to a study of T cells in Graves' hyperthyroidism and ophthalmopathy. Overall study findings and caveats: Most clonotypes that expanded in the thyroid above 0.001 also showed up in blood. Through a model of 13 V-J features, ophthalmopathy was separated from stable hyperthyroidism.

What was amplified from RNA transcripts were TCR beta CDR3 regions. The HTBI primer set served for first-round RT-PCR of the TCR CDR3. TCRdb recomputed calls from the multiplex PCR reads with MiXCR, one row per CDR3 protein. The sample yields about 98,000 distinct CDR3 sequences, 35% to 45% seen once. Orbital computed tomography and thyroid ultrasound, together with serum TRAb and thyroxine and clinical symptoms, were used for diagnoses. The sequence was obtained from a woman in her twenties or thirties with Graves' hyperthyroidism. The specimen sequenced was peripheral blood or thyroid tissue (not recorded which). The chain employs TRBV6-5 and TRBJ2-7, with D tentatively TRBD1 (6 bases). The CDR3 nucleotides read TGTGCCAGCAGCCCACACAGGGAAACCTACGAGCAGTACTTC. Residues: CASSPHRETYEQYF.